This is a list of T cell receptor beta chains from one sample in a study of cytomegalovirus exposure and HLA in healthy donors. Profiled with immunoSEQ multiplex PCR; TCRdb holds only in-frame clones, not every one. Here the sample spans around 99,000 clones, around 72% being singletons. The sequenced material came from PBMCs. The receptor source for this set is a woman between 35 and 50 years old in good health and CMV-seropositive. Both conserved end residues are part of each CDR3. D genes are given only for firm matches.

j_gene	d_gene	v_gene	CDR3aa
TRBJ1-5	NA	TRBV6-6	CASVSGQRRPQHF
TRBJ1-6	NA	TRBV6-5	CATSGSHSYNSPLHF
TRBJ2-3	TRBD2	TRBV10-3	CAISGTSSTDTQYF
TRBJ2-5	TRBD2	TRBV4-2	CASSQEVAGGRETQYF
TRBJ1-3	NA	TRBV2	CASSEAGGGGNTIYF
TRBJ2-3	NA	TRBV29-1	CSLRLPADTQYF
TRBJ2-1	TRBD2	TRBV5-1	CASSFFLAGGPGEQFF
TRBJ2-7	NA	TRBV6-1	CASSGGGALSYEQYF
TRBJ2-1	NA	TRBV7-3	CASSTAGSEEQFF
TRBJ1-2	NA	TRBV18	CASSTSPPSTNYGYTF
TRBJ1-6	TRBD1	TRBV7-3	CASSLQGADSPLHF
TRBJ1-1	NA	TRBV29-1	CSGTGHLNTEAFF
TRBJ1-6	NA	TRBV6-6	CASSRWDSGGSPLHF
TRBJ2-7	NA	TRBV18	CASSPDYGGHEQYF
TRBJ1-3	TRBD1	TRBV7-9	CASSLQGAAGNTIYF
TRBJ1-6	TRBD1	TRBV27	CASSLRDRGSNSPLHF
TRBJ2-2	NA	TRBV2	CASNGGLNTGELFF
TRBJ2-3	NA	TRBV6-5	CASRAVDTQYF
TRBJ1-2	TRBD1	TRBV7-9	CASSPGQEENYGYTF
TRBJ1-1	TRBD1	TRBV6-6	CASSYGTGGVGTEAFF
TRBJ2-1	TRBD2	TRBV14	CASSQISGGFNEQFF
TRBJ1-3	TRBD1	TRBV10-3	CAISGTGGASSFSGNTIYF
TRBJ2-2	NA	TRBV5-1	CASSPPGGNTGELFF
TRBJ1-3	TRBD1	TRBV27	CASPPDRLGNTIYF
TRBJ2-1	NA	TRBV6-1	CASSDLWTDRNEQFF
TRBJ1-5	TRBD1	TRBV7-9	CASSQNRGPNQPQHF
NA	TRBD1	TRBV6-1	CASHRGSYEQYF
TRBJ1-1	TRBD1	TRBV5-1	CASSLNRGRTEAFF
TRBJ1-2	NA	TRBV10-3	CAISSTRAQGYGYTF
TRBJ2-7	NA	TRBV6-1	CASSEAGTNYEQYF
TRBJ1-2	TRBD1	TRBV4-2	CASSPGDRIHGYTF
TRBJ1-5	NA	TRBV7-8	CASSRGGGNQPQHF
TRBJ1-4	NA	TRBV19	CASSFTPGRGEKLFF
TRBJ2-1	NA	TRBV7-9	CASSQQVPSSYNEQFF
TRBJ1-4	TRBD1	TRBV29-1	CSVKFGTGGEKLFF
TRBJ2-7	TRBD1	TRBV5-1	CASSLGTGERPLFF
TRBJ1-1	NA	TRBV5-1	CASSQMGGGMNTEAFF
TRBJ2-5	NA	TRBV7-2	CASSLTQAAETQYF
TRBJ1-1	NA	TRBV5-1	CASSLDPGGGYTEAFF
TRBJ1-4	NA	TRBV27	CASTDPGGLWEKLFF